A single TCR beta chain is shown here with its context. The sample comes from a study of blood T cell repertoires in COVID-19. The germline V gene encodes CDR1 MNHEY and CDR2 SVGAGI. With 7 bases removed from V and 4 bases from J, the gap between germline ends came to 19 bases. The CDR3 consists of 15 residues. Authors' data handling: How many nucleated cells were present was estimated from reference gene primer amplification. Assay: immunoSEQ multiplex PCR; the TCRdb copy retains only in-frame clones and omits some. V, J and clone size are those of that table, while D and trimming were read from the DNA. The sample shows about 200,000 clones, approximately 87% of them seen only once.

The origin of this receptor is a man between 60 and 70 years old who had recovered from COVID-19. This chain connects TRBV6-5 to TRBJ1-2; weak D call: TRBD1 (5 bases). Sequencing was carried out using peripheral blood. As DNA, the CDR3 is TGTGCCAGCACCCCAGGAGACCTAAGGGGCTATGGCTACACCTTC. This translates into CASTPGDLRGYGYTF.